This T cell receptor beta chain was identified in a study of cytomegalovirus exposure and HLA in healthy donors. Amplification used 60 Vbeta primers and 13 Jbeta primers. Sequencing was performed with immunoSEQ multiplex PCR; in TCRdb, only in-frame clones are kept and a portion is missing. This table holds 95,000 to 110,000 clones, 82% found once. In its sample, this clone was seen a few times. Its target is unknown. Study results and caveats: HLA alleles showed associations with fewer than 20,000 TCR beta sequences in a later analysis, at a 0.05 false discovery rate. Highly shared variants forming one cluster were likely a sequencing artifact. Fewer N-insertions (relative to the roughly 720-donor mean) were reportedly seen in an Asian-associated ancestry cluster in a later analysis.

This sequence was found in a man aged 25-40 years in good health and CMV-seropositive. What was sequenced was PBMCs.

The CDR3 coding sequence is TGTGCCAGCAGCTTAGGGGGCCCGGGGGACACTGAAGCTTTCTTT. Translating it yields CASSLGGPGDTEAFF. The gene calls are TRBV7-9 and TRBJ1-1, with D perhaps TRBD1 (5 bases). The CDR3 is 15 amino acids. CDR1 SEHNR and CDR2 FQNEAQ come from the germline V gene (reference sequence). The ends were cut back, 1 base at V and 3 bases at J, with 12 bases in the middle.